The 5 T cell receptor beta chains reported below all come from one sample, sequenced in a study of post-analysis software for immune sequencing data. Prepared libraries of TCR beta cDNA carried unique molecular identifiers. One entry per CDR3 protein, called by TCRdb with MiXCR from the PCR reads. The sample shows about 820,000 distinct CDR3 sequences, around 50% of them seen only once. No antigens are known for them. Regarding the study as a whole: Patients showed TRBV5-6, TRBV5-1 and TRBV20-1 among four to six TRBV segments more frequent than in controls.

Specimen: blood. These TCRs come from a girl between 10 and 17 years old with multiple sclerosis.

CDR3 region: CASSSGAVSTDTQYF. The CDR3 DNA sequence: TGCGCCAGCAGCTCAGGAGCCGTGAGCACAGATACGCAGTATTTT. This chain connects TRBV5-1 to TRBJ2-3; no clear D. The CDR3 runs 15 residues. V shed 3 bases and J shed 0 bases, with 11 bases lying between them. Germline CDR1 SGHRS, CDR2 YFSETQ. Looking up the rest from reference TRBV5-1 and TRBJ2-3 gives the full variable domain: KAGVTQTPRYLIKTRGQQVTLSCSPISGHRSVSWYQQTPGQGLQFLFEYFSETQRNKGNFPGRFSGRQFSNSRSEMNVSTLELGDSALYLCASSSGAVSTDTQYFGPGTRLTVL.

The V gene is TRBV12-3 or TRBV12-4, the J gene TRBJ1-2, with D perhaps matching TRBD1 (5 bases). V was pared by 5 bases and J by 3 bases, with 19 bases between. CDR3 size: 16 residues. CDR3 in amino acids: CASSISGGGRDYGYTF. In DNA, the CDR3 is TGTGCCAGCAGTATCAGTGGGGGAGGGCGTGACTATGGCTACACCTTC.

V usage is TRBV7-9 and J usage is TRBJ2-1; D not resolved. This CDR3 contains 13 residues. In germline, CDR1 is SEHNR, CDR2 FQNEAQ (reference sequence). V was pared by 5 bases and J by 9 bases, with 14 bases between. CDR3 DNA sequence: TGTGCCAGCAGCCTCGTACTCCCAAGTGAGCAGTTCTTC. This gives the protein CASSLVLPSEQFF.

CDR3 sequence: CASSRSSGSAYNEQFF. The DNA for the CDR3 is TGTGCCAGCAGCCGATCTAGCGGGAGCGCCTACAATGAGCAGTTCTTC. This chain connects TRBV14 to TRBJ2-1; TRBD2 aligns across 10 bases. Trimming took 4 bases from V and 2 from J; bases not matched to a gene: 5. CDR1 SGHDN and CDR2 FVKESK come from the germline V gene. There are 16 residues in the CDR3.

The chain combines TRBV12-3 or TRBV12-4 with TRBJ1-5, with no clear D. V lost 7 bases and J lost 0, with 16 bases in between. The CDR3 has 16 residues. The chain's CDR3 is CASTSGDLNSNQPQHF. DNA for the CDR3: TGTGCCAGCACCTCGGGAGATCTAAATAGCAATCAGCCCCAGCATTTT.